A selection of T cell receptor beta chains follows, all from one sample in a study of T cell responses to AZD1222 COVID-19 vaccine. Only in-frame clones appear in the TCRdb table, and some are missing; sequencing was by immunoSEQ multiplex PCR. The sample records around 120,000 clones, more than 75% being singletons. Sequencing was performed on peripheral blood, taken on day 0 of AZD1222 vaccination. The receptors shown here come from an adult in good health. CDR3s include the opening cysteine and the closing phenylalanine or tryptophan. The D gene is left open where the match is weak. For some rows the clone size is stated as once, few or many, or as a class when expanded; others skip it.

TRBV28,-,TRBJ2-6,-,CASSPDSSGANVLTF,TGTGCCAGCAGTCCCGATTCCTCTGGGGCCAACGTCCTGACTTTC
TRBV20-1,-,TRBJ2-7,-,CSARVANEQYF,TGCAGTGCTAGAGTTGCGAACGAGCAGTACTTC
TRBV7-9,-,TRBJ2-2,TRBD2,CASSPGLVNTGELFF,TGTGCCAGCAGCCCGGGACTAGTTAACACCGGGGAGCTGTTTTTT
TRBV11-2,-,TRBJ1-5,-,CASSFKVQPQHF,TGTGCCAGCAGCTTTAAAGTCCAGCCCCAGCATTTT
TRBV19,-,TRBJ1-3,-,CASKSDSRSGNTIYF,TGTGCCAGTAAGTCAGATTCCCGCTCTGGAAACACCATATATTTT
TRBV6-5,-,TRBJ1-1,-,CASSLLENTEAFF,TGTGCCAGCAGCCTACTAGAGAACACTGAAGCTTTCTTT
TRBV6-2/TRBV6-3,-,TRBJ1-5,-,CASSYLAGLRQPQHF,TGTGCCAGCAGTTACTTGGCGGGGTTAAGGCAGCCCCAGCATTTT
TRBV2,few,TRBJ2-7,TRBD2,CASRNIAGGETYEQYF,TGTGCCAGCAGAAACATAGCGGGGGGCGAAACCTACGAGCAGTACTTC
TRBV7-8,few,TRBJ2-1,TRBD2,CASSLLPAGDTYNEQFF,TGTGCCAGCAGCTTACTTCCAGCGGGAGATACCTACAATGAGCAGTTCTTC
TRBV29-1,few,TRBJ2-5,TRBD1,CSVGGDRGNQETQYF,TGCAGCGTCGGGGGGGACAGGGGAAACCAAGAGACCCAGTACTTC
TRBV4-1,-,TRBJ1-3,-,CASSQDRNLAGNTIYF,TGCGCCAGCAGCCAAGATAGGAACCTAGCTGGAAACACCATATATTTT
TRBV29-1,-,TRBJ1-2,-,CSVESQGLYYGYTF,TGCAGCGTTGAAAGCCAGGGGCTCTACTATGGCTACACCTTC